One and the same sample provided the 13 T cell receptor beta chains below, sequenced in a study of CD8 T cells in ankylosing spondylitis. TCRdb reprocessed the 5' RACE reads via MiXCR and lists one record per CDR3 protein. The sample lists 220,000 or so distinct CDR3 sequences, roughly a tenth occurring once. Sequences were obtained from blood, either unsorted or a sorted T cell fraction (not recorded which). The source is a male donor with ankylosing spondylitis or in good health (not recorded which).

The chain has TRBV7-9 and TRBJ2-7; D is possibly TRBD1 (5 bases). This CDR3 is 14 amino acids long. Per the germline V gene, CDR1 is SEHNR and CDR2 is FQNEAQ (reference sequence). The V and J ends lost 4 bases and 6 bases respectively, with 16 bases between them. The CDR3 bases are TGTGCCAGCAGCTCGGGTAACCAGGGAAGCGAGCAGTACTTC. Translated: CASSSGNQGSEQYF.

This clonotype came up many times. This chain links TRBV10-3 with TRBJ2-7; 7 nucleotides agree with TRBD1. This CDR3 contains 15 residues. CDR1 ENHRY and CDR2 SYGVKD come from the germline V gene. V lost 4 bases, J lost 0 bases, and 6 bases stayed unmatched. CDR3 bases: TGTGCCATCAGTGTTCCGGGACAGAGCTCCTACGAGCAGTACTTC. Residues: CAISVPGQSSYEQYF.

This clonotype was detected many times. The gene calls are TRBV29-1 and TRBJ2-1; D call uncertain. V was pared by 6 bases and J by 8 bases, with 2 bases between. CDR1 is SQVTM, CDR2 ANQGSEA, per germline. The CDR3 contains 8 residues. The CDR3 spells CSVDEQFF. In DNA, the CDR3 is TGCAGCGTCGATGAGCAGTTCTTC.

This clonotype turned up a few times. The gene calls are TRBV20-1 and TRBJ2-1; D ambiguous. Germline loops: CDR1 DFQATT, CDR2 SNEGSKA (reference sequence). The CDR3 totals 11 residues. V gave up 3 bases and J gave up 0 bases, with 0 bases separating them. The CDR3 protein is CSASSYNEQFF. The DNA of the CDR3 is TGCAGTGCTAGCTCCTACAATGAGCAGTTCTTC.

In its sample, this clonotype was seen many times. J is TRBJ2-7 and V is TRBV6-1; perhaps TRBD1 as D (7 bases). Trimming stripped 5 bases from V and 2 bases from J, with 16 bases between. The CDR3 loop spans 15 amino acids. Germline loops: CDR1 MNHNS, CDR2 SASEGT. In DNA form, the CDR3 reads TGTGCCAGCAGTCCCCCAGGGGGGATCACCTACGAGCAGTACTTC. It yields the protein CASSPPGGITYEQYF.

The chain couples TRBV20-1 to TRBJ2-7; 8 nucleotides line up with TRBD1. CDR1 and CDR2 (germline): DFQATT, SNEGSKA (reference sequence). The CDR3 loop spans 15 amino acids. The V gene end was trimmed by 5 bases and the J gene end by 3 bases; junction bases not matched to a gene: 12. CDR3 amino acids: CSAVGQGPFLYEQYF. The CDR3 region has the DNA TGCAGTGCTGTCGGACAGGGCCCTTTCCTCTACGAGCAGTACTTC.

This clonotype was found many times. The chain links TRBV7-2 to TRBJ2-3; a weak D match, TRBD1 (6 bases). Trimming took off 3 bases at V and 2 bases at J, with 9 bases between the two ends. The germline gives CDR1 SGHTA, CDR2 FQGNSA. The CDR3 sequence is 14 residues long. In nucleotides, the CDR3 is TGTGCCAGCAGCTTCAGGGGAGACACAGATACGCAGTATTTT. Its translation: CASSFRGDTDTQYF.

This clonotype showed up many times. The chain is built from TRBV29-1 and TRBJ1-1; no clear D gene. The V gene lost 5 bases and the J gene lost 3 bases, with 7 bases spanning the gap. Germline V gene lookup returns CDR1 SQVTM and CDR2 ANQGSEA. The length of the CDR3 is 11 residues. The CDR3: CSVSGDTEAFF. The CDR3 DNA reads TGCAGCGTTAGCGGGGACACTGAAGCTTTCTTT.

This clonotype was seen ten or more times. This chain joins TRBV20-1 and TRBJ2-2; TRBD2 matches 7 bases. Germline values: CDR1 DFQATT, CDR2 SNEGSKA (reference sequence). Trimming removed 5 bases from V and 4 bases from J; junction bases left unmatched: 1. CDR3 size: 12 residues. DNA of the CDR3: TGCAGTGCTGAGCGGGGCACCGGGGAGCTGTTTTTT. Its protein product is CSAERGTGELFF.

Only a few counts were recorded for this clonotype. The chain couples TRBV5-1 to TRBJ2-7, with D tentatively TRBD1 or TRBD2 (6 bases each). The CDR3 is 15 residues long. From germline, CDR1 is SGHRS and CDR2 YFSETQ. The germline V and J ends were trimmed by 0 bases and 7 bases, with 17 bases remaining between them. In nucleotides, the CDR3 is TGCGCCAGCAGCTTGGTTCGGCAGGGGACTGAGGAGCAGTACTTC. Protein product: CASSLVRQGTEEQYF.

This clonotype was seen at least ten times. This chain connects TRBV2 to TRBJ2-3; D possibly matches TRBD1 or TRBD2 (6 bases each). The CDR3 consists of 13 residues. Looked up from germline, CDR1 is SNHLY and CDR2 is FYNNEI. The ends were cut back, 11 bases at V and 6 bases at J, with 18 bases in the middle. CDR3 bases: TGTGCCTCGGAGGGGGACCCCAGGGATACGCAGTATTTT. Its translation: CASEGDPRDTQYF.

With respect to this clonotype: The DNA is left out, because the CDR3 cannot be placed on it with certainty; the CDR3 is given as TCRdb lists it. The chain's CDR3 is CISVPEAPGTAYEKLFF. The chain combines TRBV7-5 with TRBJ1-4; TRBD1 was called by the table and not checked on the DNA. TRBV7-5 is deemed a pseudogene. The CDR3 is 17 residues long, ends included.

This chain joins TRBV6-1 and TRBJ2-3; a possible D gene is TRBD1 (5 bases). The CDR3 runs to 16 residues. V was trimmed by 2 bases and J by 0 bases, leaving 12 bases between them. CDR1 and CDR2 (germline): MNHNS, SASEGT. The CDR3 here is CASSEWGVGSTDTQYF. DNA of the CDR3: TGTGCCAGCAGTGAATGGGGCGTTGGCAGCACAGATACGCAGTATTTT.